This T cell receptor beta chain was found in a study of early T cells in non-severe SARS-CoV-2 infection. There are a few counts of this clonotype. This CDR3 contains 14 residues. Germline V gives CDR1 MNHEY, CDR2 SVGAGI. The V end lost 0 bases, the J end lost 2 bases, and 7 bases lay between the germline ends. Molecules of cDNA were individually given unique molecular identifiers that were attached to them. MiXCR, run by TCRdb on the 5' RACE reads, gives a single entry per CDR3 protein. The sample contains roughly 34,000 distinct CDR3 sequences, under 8% of which appear only once. The chain uses TRBV6-5 and TRBJ1-1, with no clear D. The sequence was obtained from an adult who was a healthcare worker with PCR-confirmed SARS-CoV-2 infection or an uninfected control (not recorded which). Sequencing was performed on whole blood, taken at baseline. The CDR3 loop is CASSYSQINTEAFF. The CDR3 region has the DNA TGTGCCAGCAGTTACTCACAGATAAACACTGAAGCTTTCTTT.